This T cell receptor beta chain was identified in a study of HIV-infected patients and healthy controls. The repertoire came from unfractionated whole blood and reflected all unsorted peripheral T cells. This CDR3 contains 18 residues. V lost 6 bases and J lost 0, with 18 bases in between. Germline V gene sequence: CDR1 MNHEY, CDR2 SMNVEV (reference sequence). There are many counts of this clonotype. cDNA was made from 500 ng RNA using alpha and beta constant primers. Separate chain-specific third strand synthesis with multiplexing indices produced the alpha and beta libraries. One entry per CDR3 protein results from TCRdb running MiXCR on the 5' RACE reads. The sample includes roughly 22,000 distinct CDR3 sequences, about 8.5% of them seen just once.

The receptor was isolated from an adult in good health. Sequenced input: blood. V is TRBV27 and J is TRBJ2-6; D unresolved. CDR3 loop: CASSRYLGSVSGANVLTF. The CDR3 nucleotides read TGTGCCAGCAGCCGTTATTTAGGTTCGGTCTCTGGGGCCAACGTCCTGACTTTC.